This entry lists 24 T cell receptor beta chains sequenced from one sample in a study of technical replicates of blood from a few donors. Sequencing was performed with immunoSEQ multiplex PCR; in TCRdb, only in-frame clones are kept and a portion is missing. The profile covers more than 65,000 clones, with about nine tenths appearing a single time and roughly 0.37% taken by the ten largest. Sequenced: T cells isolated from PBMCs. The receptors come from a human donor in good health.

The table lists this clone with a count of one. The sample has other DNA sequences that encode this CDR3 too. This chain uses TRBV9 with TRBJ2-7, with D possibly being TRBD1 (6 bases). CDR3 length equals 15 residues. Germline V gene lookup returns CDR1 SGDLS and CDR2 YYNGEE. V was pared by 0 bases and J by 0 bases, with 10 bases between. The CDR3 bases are TGTGCCAGCAGCGTAGGAGGGGGTATCTCCTACGAGCAGTACTTC. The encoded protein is CASSVGGGISYEQYF. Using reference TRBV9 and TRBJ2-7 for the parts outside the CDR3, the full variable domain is DSGVTQTPKHLITATGQRVTLRCSPRSGDLSVYWYQQSLDQGLQFLIQYYNGEERAKGNILERFSAQQFPDLHSELNLSSLELGDSALYFCASSVGGGISYEQYFGPGTRLTVT.

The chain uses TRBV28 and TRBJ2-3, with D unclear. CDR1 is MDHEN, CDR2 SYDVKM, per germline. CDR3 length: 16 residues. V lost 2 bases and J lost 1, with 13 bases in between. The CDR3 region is CASSLKEYPGTDTQYF. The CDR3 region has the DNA TGTGCCAGCAGTTTAAAAGAGTACCCCGGCACAGATACGCAGTATTTT.

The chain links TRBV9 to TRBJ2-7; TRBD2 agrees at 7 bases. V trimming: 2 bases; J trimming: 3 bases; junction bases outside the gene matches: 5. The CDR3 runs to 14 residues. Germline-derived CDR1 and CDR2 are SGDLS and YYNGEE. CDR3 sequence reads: CASSVGLADYEQYF. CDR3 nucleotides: TGTGCCAGCAGCGTTGGGCTAGCGGACTACGAGCAGTACTTC.

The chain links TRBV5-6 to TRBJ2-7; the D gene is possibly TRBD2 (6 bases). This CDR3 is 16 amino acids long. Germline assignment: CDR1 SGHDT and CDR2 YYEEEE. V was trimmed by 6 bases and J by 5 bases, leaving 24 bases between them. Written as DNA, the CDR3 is TGTGCCAGCACCTACCGTCCGGGACTTACGAGGAACGAGCAGTACTTC. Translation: CASTYRPGLTRNEQYF.

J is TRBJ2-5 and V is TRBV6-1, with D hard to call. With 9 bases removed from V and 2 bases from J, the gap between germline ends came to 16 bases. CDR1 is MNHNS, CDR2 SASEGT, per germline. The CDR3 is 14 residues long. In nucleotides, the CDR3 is TGTGCCAGTGGAACCGGTCCAGGTCAAGAGACCCAGTACTTC. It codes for CASGTGPGQETQYF.

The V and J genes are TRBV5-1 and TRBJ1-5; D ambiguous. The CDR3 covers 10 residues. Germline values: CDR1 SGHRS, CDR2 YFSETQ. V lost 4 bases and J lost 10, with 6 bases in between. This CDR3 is CASSPPPQHF. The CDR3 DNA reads TGCGCCAGCAGCCCCCCACCCCAGCATTTT. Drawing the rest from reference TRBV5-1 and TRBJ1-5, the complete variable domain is KAGVTQTPRYLIKTRGQQVTLSCSPISGHRSVSWYQQTPGQGLQFLFEYFSETQRNKGNFPGRFSGRQFSNSRSEMNVSTLELGDSALYLCASSPPPQHFGDGTRLSIL.

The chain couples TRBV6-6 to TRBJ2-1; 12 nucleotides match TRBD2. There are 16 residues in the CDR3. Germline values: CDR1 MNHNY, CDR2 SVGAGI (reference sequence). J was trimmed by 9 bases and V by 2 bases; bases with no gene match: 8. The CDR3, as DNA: TGTGCCAGCAGTTACCAGGCTAGCGGGAGGGAGGGTGAGCAGTTCTTC. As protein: CASSYQASGREGEQFF.

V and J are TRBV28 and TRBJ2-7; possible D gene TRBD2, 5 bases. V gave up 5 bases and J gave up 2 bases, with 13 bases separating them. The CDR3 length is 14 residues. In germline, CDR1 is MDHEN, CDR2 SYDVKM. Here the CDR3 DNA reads TGTGCCAGCAGTCCCCTCGAGGGCACCTACGAGCAGTACTTC. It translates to CASSPLEGTYEQYF.

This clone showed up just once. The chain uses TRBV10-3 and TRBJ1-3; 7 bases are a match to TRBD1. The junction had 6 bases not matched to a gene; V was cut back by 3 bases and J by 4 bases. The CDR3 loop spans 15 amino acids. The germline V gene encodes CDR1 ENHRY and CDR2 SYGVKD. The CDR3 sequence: CAISERGPGGNTIYF. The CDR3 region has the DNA TGTGCCATCAGTGAAAGGGGGCCGGGCGGAAACACCATATATTTT.

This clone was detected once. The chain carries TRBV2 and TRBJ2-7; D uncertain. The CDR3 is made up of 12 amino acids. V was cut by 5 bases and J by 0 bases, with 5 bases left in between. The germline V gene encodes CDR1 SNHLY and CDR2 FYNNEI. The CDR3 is CASSLSSYEQYF. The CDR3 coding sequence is TGTGCCAGCAGTCTGAGCTCCTACGAGCAGTACTTC.

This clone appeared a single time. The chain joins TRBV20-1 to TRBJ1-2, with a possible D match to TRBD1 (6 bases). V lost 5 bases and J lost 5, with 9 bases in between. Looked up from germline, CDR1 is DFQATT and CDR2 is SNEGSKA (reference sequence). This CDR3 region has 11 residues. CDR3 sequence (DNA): TGCAGTGCTTGGGGGCCGTATGGCTACACCTTC. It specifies CSAWGPYGYTF.

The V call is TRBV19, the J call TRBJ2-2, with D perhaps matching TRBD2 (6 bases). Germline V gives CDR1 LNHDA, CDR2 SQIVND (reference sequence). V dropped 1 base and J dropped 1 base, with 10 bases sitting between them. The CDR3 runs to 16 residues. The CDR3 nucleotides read TGTGCCAGTAGTATAGTCTGGGGGGAGAACACCGGGGAGCTGTTTTTT. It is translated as CASSIVWGENTGELFF.

The DNA for the CDR3 is TGTGCCAGCAGTGAATCTCGAGAGACCCAGTACTTC. It translates to CASSESRETQYF. The chain carries TRBV6-1 and TRBJ2-5; D gene uncertain. Germline V gene data show CDR1 as MNHNS and CDR2 as SASEGT. Trimming left V 2 bases short and J 4 bases short, with 5 bases between. The CDR3 covers 12 residues.

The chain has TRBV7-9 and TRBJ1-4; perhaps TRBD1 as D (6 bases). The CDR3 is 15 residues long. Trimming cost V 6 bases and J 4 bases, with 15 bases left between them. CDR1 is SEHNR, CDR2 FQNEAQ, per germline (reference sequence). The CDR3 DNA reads TGTGCCAGCAGACCCAATAGGGGGAATAATGAAAAACTGTTTTTT. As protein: CASRPNRGNNEKLFF.

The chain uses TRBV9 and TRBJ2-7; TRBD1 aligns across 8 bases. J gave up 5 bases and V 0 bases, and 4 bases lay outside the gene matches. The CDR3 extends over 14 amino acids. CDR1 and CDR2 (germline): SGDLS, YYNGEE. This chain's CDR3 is CASSVADRVHEQYF. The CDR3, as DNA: TGTGCCAGCAGCGTAGCGGACAGGGTCCACGAGCAGTACTTC.

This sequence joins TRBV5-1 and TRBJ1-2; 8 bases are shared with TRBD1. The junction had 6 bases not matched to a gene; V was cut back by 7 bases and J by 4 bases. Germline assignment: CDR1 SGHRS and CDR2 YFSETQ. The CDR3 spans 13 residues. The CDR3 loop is CASADRGFYGYTF. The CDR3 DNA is TGCGCCAGCGCCGACAGGGGATTCTATGGCTACACCTTC.

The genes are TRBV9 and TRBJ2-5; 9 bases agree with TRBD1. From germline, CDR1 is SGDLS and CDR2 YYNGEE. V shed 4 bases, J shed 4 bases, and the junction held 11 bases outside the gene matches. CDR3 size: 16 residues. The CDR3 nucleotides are TGTGCCAGCAGCCCCCGGGACAGGGAAGGAACAGAGACCCAGTACTTC. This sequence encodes CASSPRDREGTETQYF. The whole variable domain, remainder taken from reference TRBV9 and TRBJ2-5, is DSGVTQTPKHLITATGQRVTLRCSPRSGDLSVYWYQQSLDQGLQFLIQYYNGEERAKGNILERFSAQQFPDLHSELNLSSLELGDSALYFCASSPRDREGTETQYFGPGTRLLVL.

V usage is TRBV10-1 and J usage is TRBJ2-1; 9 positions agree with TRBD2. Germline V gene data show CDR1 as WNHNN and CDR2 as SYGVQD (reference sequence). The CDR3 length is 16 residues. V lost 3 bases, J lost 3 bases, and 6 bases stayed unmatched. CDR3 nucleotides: TGCGCCAGCAGTGATACCGGGACTAGCAACTACAATGAGCAGTTCTTC. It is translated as CASSDTGTSNYNEQFF.

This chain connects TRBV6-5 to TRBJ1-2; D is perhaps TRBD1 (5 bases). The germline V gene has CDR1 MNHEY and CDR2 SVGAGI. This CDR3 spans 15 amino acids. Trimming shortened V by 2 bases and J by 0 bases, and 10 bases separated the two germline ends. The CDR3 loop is CASSYGTQTNYGYTF. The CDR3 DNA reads TGTGCCAGCAGTTACGGGACTCAGACTAACTATGGCTACACCTTC.

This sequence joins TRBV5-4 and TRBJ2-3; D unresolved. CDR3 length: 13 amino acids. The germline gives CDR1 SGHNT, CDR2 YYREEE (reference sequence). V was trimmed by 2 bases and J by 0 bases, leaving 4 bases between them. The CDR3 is CASSFVSTDTQYF. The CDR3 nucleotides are TGTGCCAGCAGCTTCGTTAGCACAGATACGCAGTATTTT. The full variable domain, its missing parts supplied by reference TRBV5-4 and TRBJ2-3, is ETGVTQSPTHLIKTRGQQVTLRCSSQSGHNTVSWYQQALGQGPQFIFQYYREEENGRGNFPPRFSGLQFPNYSSELNVNALELDDSALYLCASSFVSTDTQYFGPGTRLTVL.

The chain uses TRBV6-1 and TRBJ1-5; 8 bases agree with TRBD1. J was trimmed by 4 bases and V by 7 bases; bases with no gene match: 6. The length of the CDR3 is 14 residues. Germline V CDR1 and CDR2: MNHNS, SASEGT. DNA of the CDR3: TGTGCCAGCAAAGTAACAGGGGGGAATCAGCCCCAGCATTTT. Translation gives CASKVTGGNQPQHF.

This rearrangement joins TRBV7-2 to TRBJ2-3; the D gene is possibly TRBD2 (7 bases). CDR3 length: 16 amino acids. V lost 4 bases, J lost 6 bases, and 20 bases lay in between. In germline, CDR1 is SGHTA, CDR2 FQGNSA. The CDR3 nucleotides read TGTGCCAGCAGCTCCGAGGGGGGGGTCCGGGTGGATACGCAGTATTTT. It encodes CASSSEGGVRVDTQYF.

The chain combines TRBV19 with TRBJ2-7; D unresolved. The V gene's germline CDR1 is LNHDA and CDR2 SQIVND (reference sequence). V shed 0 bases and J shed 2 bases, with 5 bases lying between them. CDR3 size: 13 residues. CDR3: CASSIDRAYEQYF. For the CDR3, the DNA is TGTGCCAGTAGTATAGACCGGGCCTACGAGCAGTACTTC. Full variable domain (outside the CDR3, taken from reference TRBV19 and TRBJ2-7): DGGITQSPKYLFRKEGQNVTLSCEQNLNHDAMYWYRQDPGQGLRLIYYSQIVNDFQKGDIAEGYSVSREKKESFPLTVTSAQKNPTAFYLCASSIDRAYEQYFGPGTRLTVT.

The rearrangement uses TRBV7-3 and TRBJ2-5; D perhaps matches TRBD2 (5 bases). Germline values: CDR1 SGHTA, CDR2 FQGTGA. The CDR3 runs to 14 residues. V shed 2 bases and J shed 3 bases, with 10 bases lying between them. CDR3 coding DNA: TGTGCCAGCAGCTTATCAGATAGCGAAGAGACCCAGTACTTC. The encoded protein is CASSLSDSEETQYF.